This TCR beta chain comes out of a study of shared clonotypes between healthy human individuals. Background on the study: Aged between 18 and 49, the donors were a couple of women and three men.

This clone appeared once. Assay used: immunoSEQ multiplex PCR; TCRdb lists only in-frame clones, some missing. The sample consists of some 2.1 million clones, 90% to 95% of them appearing once. V dropped 0 bases and J dropped 0 bases, with 9 bases sitting between them. The CDR3 consists of 17 residues. Germline loops: CDR1 LGHNA, CDR2 YSLEER. The clonotype was recovered from a young man in good health. Sequenced: naive CD4+ T cells sorted from blood. The subset denotes: CD45RA+ positively selected. The V and J genes are TRBV4-3 and TRBJ1-6, with D unclear. The CDR3 DNA follows: TGCGCCAGCAGCCAAGAAGCTGTAAGCTCCTATAATTCACCCCTCCACTTT. Protein: CASSQEAVSSYNSPLHF.